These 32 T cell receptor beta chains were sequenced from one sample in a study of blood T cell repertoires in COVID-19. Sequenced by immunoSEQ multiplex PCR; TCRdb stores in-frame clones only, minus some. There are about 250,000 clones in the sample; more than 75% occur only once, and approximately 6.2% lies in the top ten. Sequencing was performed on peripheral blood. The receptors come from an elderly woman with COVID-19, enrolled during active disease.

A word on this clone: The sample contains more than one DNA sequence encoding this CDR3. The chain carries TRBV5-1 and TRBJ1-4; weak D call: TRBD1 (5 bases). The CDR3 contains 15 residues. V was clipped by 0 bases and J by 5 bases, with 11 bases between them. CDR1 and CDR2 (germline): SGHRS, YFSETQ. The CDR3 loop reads CASSLGGQGNEKLFF. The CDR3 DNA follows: TGCGCCAGCAGCTTGGGTGGCCAGGGAAATGAAAAACTGTTTTTT.

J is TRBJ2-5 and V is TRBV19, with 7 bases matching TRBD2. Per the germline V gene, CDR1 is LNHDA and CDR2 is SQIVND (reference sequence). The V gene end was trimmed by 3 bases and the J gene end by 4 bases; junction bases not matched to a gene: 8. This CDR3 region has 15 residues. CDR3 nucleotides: TGTGCCAGTAGTATTCTTGTGGGAGGGTCAGAGACCCAGTACTTC. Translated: CASSILVGGSETQYF. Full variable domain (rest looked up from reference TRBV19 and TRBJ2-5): DGGITQSPKYLFRKEGQNVTLSCEQNLNHDAMYWYRQDPGQGLRLIYYSQIVNDFQKGDIAEGYSVSREKKESFPLTVTSAQKNPTAFYLCASSILVGGSETQYFGPGTRLLVL.

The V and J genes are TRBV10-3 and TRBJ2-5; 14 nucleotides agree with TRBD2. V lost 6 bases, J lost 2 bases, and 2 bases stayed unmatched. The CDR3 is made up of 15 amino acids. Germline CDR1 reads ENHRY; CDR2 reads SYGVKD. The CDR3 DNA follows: TGTGCCATCAGGACTAGCGGGGGGGCTCAAGAGACCCAGTACTTC. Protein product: CAIRTSGGAQETQYF.

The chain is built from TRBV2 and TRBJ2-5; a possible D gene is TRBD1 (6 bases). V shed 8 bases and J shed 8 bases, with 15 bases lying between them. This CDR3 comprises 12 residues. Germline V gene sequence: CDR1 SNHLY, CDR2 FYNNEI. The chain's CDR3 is CASGLYRATQYF. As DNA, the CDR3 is TGTGCCAGCGGACTCTACAGGGCTACCCAGTACTTC.

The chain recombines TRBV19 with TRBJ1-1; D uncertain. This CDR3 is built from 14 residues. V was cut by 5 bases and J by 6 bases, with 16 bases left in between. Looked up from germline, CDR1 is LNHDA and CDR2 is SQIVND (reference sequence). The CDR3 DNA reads TGTGCCAGTAGTCATATAGAGATCAAAGCTGAAGCTTTCTTT. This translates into CASSHIEIKAEAFF. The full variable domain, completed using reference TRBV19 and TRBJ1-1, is DGGITQSPKYLFRKEGQNVTLSCEQNLNHDAMYWYRQDPGQGLRLIYYSQIVNDFQKGDIAEGYSVSREKKESFPLTVTSAQKNPTAFYLCASSHIEIKAEAFFGQGTRLTVV.

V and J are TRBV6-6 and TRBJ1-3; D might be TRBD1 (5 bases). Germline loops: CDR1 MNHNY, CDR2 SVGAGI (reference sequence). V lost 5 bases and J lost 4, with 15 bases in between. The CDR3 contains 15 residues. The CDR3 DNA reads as TGTGCCAGCAGTCAACCGGGGGGGTTGGGAAACACCATATATTTT. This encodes CASSQPGGLGNTIYF.

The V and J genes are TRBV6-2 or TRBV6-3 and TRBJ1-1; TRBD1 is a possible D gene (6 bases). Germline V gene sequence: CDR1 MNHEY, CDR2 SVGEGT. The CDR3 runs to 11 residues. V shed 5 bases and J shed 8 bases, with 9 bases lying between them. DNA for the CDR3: TGTGCCAGCAGTCGTACAGGGGAAGCTTTCTTT. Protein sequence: CASSRTGEAFF.

This CDR3 is CASSQSRATREGGYSNQPQHF. The DNA for the CDR3 is TGCGCCAGCAGTCAATCGAGGGCAACTCGGGAAGGGGGTTATAGCAATCAGCCCCAGCATTTT. This chain uses TRBV23-1 with TRBJ1-5, with a tentative D call TRBD1 (6 bases). TRBV23-1 is an ORF; its function is uncertain. This CDR3 is built from 21 residues. V dropped 0 bases and J dropped 0 bases, with 24 bases sitting between them.

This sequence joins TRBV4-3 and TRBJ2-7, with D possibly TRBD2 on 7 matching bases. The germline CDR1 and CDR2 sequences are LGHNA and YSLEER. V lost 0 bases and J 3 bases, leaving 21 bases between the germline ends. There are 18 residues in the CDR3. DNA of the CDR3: TGCGCCAGCAGCCAAGAGAGGTTCGGGGGGCAGGGTGACTACGAGCAGTACTTC. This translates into CASSQERFGGQGDYEQYF.

This CDR3 reads CASTLSRTGYGYTF. As DNA, the CDR3 is TGTGCCAGCACTTTAAGTAGGACAGGGTATGGCTACACCTTC. The chain is built from TRBV6-5 and TRBJ1-2; 8 bases agree with TRBD1. The trim removed 7 bases at V and 5 bases at J, leaving 9 bases unmatched. CDR1 is MNHEY and CDR2 is SVGAGI in the germline V gene. CDR3 length: 14 residues.

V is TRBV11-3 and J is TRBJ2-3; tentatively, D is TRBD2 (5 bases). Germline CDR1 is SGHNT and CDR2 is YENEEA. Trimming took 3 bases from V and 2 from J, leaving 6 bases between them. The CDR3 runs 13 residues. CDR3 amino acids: CASSLRVTDTQYF. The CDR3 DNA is TGTGCCAGCAGCTTGAGGGTCACAGATACGCAGTATTTT.

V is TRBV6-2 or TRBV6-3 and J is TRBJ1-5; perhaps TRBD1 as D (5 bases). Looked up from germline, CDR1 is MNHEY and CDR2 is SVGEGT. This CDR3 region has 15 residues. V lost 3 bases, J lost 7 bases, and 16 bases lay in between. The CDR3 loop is CASSYTFQGVQPQHF. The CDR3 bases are TGTGCCAGCAGTTATACGTTCCAGGGCGTGCAGCCCCAGCATTTT.

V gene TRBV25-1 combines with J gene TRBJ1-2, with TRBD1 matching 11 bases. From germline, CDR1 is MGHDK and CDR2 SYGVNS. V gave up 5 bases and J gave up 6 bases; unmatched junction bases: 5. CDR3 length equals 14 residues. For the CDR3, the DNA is TGTGCCAGCAGTAAGGAGGACAGGGGGCATGGCTACACCTTC. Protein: CASSKEDRGHGYTF.

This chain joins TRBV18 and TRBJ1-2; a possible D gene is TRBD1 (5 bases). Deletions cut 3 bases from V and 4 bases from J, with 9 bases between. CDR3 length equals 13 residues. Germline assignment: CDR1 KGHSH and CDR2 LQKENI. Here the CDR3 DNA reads TGTGCCAGCTCACCGGGACTGAGCTATGGCTACACCTTC. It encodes CASSPGLSYGYTF.

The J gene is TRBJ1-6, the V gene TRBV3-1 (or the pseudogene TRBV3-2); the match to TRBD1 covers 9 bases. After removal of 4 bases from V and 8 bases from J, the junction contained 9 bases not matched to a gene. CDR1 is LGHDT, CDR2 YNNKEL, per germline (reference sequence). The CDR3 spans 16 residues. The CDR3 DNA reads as TGTGCCAGCAGCCGGTCCCGGGACAGGGATCATTCACCCCTCCACTTT. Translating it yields CASSRSRDRDHSPLHF.

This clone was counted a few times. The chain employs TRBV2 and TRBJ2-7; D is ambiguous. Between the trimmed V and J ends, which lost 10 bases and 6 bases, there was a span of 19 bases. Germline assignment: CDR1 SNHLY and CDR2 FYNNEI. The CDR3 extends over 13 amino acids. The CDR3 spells CATERTGIGEQYF. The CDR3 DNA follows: TGTGCCACCGAAAGAACTGGTATCGGCGAGCAGTACTTC.

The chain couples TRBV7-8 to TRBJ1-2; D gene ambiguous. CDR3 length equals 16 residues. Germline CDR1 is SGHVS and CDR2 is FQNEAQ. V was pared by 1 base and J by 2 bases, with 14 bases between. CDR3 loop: CASSLESTAGNYGYTF. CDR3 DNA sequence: TGTGCCAGCAGCTTAGAGTCCACGGCGGGCAACTATGGCTACACCTTC.

The CDR3 spells CASSFGGGGETQYF. CDR3 DNA: TGTGCCAGCAGCTTCGGGGGGGGCGGTGAGACCCAGTACTTC. The gene calls are TRBV5-4 and TRBJ2-5; 8 positions agree with TRBD2. This CDR3 has 14 residues. CDR1 and CDR2 from the germline V gene are SGHNT and YYREEE (reference sequence). The V gene end was trimmed by 2 bases and the J gene end by 5 bases; junction bases not matched to a gene: 5.

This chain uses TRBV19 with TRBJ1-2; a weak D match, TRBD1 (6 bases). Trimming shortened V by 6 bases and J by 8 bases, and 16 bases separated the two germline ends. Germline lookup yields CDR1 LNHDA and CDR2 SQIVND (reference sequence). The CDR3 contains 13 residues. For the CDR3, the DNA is TGTGCCAGTAGCACCGGGGGGCGGAACGGCTACACCTTC. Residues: CASSTGGRNGYTF. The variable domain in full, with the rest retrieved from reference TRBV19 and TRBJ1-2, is DGGITQSPKYLFRKEGQNVTLSCEQNLNHDAMYWYRQDPGQGLRLIYYSQIVNDFQKGDIAEGYSVSREKKESFPLTVTSAQKNPTAFYLCASSTGGRNGYTFGSGTRLTVV.

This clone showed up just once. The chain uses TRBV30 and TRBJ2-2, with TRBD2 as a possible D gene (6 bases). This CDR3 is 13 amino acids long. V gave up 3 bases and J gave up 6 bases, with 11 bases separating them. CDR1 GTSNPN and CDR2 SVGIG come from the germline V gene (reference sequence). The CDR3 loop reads CAWRGLAPGELFF. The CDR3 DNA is TGTGCCTGGAGAGGGCTAGCGCCCGGGGAGCTGTTTTTT.

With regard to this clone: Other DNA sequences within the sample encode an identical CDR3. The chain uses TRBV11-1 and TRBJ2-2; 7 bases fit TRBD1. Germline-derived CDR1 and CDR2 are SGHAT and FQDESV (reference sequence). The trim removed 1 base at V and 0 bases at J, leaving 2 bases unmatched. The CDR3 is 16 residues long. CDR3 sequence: CASSLEQGSNTGELFF. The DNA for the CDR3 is TGTGCCAGCAGCTTAGAACAGGGGTCGAACACCGGGGAGCTGTTTTTT.

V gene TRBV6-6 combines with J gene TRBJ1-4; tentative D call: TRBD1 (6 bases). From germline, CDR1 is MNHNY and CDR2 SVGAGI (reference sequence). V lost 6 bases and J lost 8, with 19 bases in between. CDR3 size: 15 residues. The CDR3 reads CASSTYTGRGEKLFF. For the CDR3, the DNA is TGTGCCAGCAGCACGTATACAGGGAGAGGCGAAAAACTGTTTTTT.

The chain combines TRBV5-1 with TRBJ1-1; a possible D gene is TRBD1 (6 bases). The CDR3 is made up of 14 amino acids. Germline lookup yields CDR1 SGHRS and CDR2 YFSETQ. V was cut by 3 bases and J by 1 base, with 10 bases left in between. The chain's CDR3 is CASSWGQSNTEAFF. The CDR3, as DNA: TGCGCCAGCAGCTGGGGGCAGTCGAACACTGAAGCTTTCTTT.

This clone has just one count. The CDR3, as DNA: TGTGCCAGCAGTCCCGGCACAGTCTACGAGCAGTACTTC. Translating gives CASSPGTVYEQYF. This chain joins TRBV28 and TRBJ2-7; the D is unclear. The germline V gene has CDR1 MDHEN and CDR2 SYDVKM. V was pared by 5 bases and J by 3 bases, with 11 bases between. The CDR3 contains 13 residues.

CDR3 sequence reads: CASTHGVGSPLHF. In DNA form, the CDR3 reads TGCGCCAGCACCCACGGGGTCGGGTCACCCCTCCACTTT. V and J are TRBV4-1 and TRBJ1-6; D uncertain. Germline V lookup: CDR1 MGHRA, CDR2 YSYEKL. The CDR3 loop spans 13 amino acids. Trimming cost V 7 bases and J 10 bases, with 14 bases left between them.

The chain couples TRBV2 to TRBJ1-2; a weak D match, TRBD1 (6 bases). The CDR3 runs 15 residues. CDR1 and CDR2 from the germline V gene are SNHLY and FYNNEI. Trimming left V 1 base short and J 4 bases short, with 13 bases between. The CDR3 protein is CASSEGGLGSYGYTF. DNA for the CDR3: TGTGCCAGCAGTGAAGGGGGGCTTGGGAGCTATGGCTACACCTTC. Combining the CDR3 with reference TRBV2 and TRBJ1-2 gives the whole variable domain EPEVTQTPSHQVTQMGQEVILRCVPISNHLYFYWYRQILGQKVEFLVSFYNNEISEKSEIFDDQFSVERPDGSNFTLKIRSTKLEDSAMYFCASSEGGLGSYGYTFGSGTRLTVV.

CDR3 coding DNA: TGTGCCAGCTCACCAATGGGACAGGGAGTTCAGCCCCAGCATTTT. As protein: CASSPMGQGVQPQHF. The gene calls are TRBV18 and TRBJ1-5; 9 nucleotides align to TRBD1. CDR1 is KGHSH, CDR2 LQKENI, per germline. V lost 2 bases, J lost 6 bases, and 5 bases stayed unmatched. The CDR3 sequence is 15 residues long.

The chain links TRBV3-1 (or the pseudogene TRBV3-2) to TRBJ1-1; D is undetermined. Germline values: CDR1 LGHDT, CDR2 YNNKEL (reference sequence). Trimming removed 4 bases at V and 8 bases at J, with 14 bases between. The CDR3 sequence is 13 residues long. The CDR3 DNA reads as TGTGCCAGCAGCCGTCCCGGCGGATACGAAGCTTTCTTT. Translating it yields CASSRPGGYEAFF.

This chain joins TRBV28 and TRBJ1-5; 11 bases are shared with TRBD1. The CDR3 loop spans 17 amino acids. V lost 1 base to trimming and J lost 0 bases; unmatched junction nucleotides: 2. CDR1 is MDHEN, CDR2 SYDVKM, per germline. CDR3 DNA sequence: TGTGCCAGCAGTTTATTTGGGACAGGGGGTAGCAATCAGCCCCAGCATTTT. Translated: CASSLFGTGGSNQPQHF.

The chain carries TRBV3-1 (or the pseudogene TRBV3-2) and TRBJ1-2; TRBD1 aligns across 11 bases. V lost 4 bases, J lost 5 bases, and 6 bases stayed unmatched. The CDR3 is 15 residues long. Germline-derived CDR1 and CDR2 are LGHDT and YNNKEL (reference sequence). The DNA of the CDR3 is TGTGCCAGCAGCCCTGTCGGACAGGGGGCTTATGGCTACACCTTC. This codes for CASSPVGQGAYGYTF.

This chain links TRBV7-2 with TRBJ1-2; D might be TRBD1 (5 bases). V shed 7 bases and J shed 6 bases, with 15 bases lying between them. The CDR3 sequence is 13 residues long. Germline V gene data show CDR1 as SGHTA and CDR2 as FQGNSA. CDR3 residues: CASKVGGGNGYTF. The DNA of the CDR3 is TGTGCCAGCAAGGTGGGGGGAGGGAATGGCTACACCTTC.

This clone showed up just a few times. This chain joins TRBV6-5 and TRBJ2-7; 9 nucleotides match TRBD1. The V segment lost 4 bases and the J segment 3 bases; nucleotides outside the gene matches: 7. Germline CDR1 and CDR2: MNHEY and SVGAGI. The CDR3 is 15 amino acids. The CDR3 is CASSFSGTGIYEQYV. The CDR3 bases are TGTGCCAGCAGTTTCTCCGGGACAGGGATCTACGAGCAGTACGTC.